This entry lists 8 T cell receptor beta chains sequenced from one sample in a study of T cell responses to AZD1222 COVID-19 vaccine. The data were produced by immunoSEQ multiplex PCR, yet TCRdb's version contains in-frame clones alone and is incomplete. The sample includes more than 150,000 clones, about 91% of them seen just once. The sequenced sample was peripheral blood, obtained on day 0 of AZD1222 vaccination. All receptors derive from an adult in good health.

The V call is TRBV11-2, the J call TRBJ2-2; 11 bases are shared with TRBD2. Losses at the gene ends were 1 base for V and 5 bases for J; bases not matched to a gene: 3. The germline CDR1 and CDR2 sequences are SGHAT and FQNNGV. The CDR3 is 16 residues long. The CDR3 reads CASSLVGTSGTGELFF. CDR3 sequence (DNA): TGTGCCAGCAGCTTAGTCGGGACTAGCGGAACCGGGGAGCTGTTTTTT.

This rearrangement joins TRBV5-4 to TRBJ1-1; D is ambiguous. V was shortened by 1 base and J by 11 bases, with 12 bases between the two germline ends. The CDR3 loop spans 12 amino acids. CDR1 is SGHNT, CDR2 YYREEE, per germline (reference sequence). CDR3 amino acids: CASSLQARRAFF. CDR3 DNA: TGTGCCAGCAGCTTGCAGGCACGTAGGGCTTTCTTT.

This chain joins TRBV18 and TRBJ2-3; TRBD1 is a possible D gene (6 bases). V shed 3 bases and J shed 1 base, with 11 bases lying between them. The CDR3 covers 15 residues. CDR1 and CDR2 (germline): KGHSH, LQKENI. CDR3 nucleotides: TGTGCCAGCTCACCCACACGGACAGGCACAGATACGCAGTATTTT. Translated: CASSPTRTGTDTQYF.

The J gene is TRBJ2-2, the V gene TRBV28; 9 nucleotides match TRBD1. The CDR3 is made up of 14 amino acids. The V segment lost 5 bases and the J segment 3 bases; nucleotides outside the gene matches: 1. The germline CDR1 and CDR2 sequences are MDHEN and SYDVKM. CDR3 bases: TGTGCCAGCAGTCGGACAGGGGACACCGGGGAGCTGTTTTTT. Encoded protein: CASSRTGDTGELFF.

The chain is built from TRBV5-1 and TRBJ2-7; 8 bases are a match to TRBD2. With 1 base clipped from V and 7 bases from J, the junction kept 7 bases outside the gene matches. CDR3 length: 14 residues. CDR1 and CDR2 (germline): SGHRS, YFSETQ. The CDR3, as DNA: TGCGCCAGCAGCTTGTCCAGCGGGAGTCGAGAGCAGTACTTC. Its protein is CASSLSSGSREQYF.

The rearrangement joins TRBV12-3 or TRBV12-4 to TRBJ1-2, with 7 bases lining up with TRBD1. The CDR3 extends over 12 amino acids. V lost 7 bases, J lost 7 bases, and 6 bases stayed unmatched. CDR3 coding DNA: TGTGCCAGCATGAAGGGGGCGGGTGGCTACACCTTC. Amino acids: CASMKGAGGYTF.

The rearrangement uses TRBV19 and TRBJ2-1, with D possibly being TRBD1 (5 bases). The CDR3 spans 15 residues. The V gene lost 3 bases and the J gene lost 7 bases, with 16 bases spanning the gap. CDR1 is LNHDA and CDR2 is SQIVND in the germline V gene (reference sequence). CDR3 bases: TGTGCCAGTAGTATCGGACAAGATATGGGAAATGAGCAGTTCTTC. Protein product: CASSIGQDMGNEQFF.

The count of this clone is one. The CDR3: CASSPSSYNEQFF. The CDR3 DNA follows: TGCGCCAGCAGCCCGTCCTCCTACAATGAGCAGTTCTTC. The J gene is TRBJ2-1, the V gene TRBV4-1; no definite D call. Trimming cost V 4 bases and J 0 bases, with 4 bases left between them. Germline V gene data show CDR1 as MGHRA and CDR2 as YSYEKL. The CDR3 covers 13 residues.